The text below deals with one T cell receptor beta chain. The sample belongs to a study of T-cell reconstitution after alpha-beta-depleted transplantation in children. Unique molecular identifiers tagged the TCRbeta library. TCRdb fed the PCR reads into MiXCR, producing one record per CDR3 protein. The data hold more than 450,000 distinct CDR3 sequences, with approximately 20% observed a single time. The V gene lost 2 bases and the J gene lost 0 bases, with 5 bases spanning the gap. CDR3 length: 14 amino acids. Germline CDR1 and CDR2: SNHLY and FYNNEI. The receptor comes from a human donor who donated a stem cell graft to a child with acute lymphoblastic leukemia. The gene calls are TRBV2 and TRBJ1-3; no definite D call. This sample comprised PBMCs from the stem cell graft donor, obtained from the stem cell graft. The CDR3 DNA reads TGTGCCAGCAGTGAAACGAGCTCTGGAAACACCATATATTTT. Its translation: CASSETSSGNTIYF.